This TCR beta chain comes out of a study of shared clonotypes between healthy human individuals. The wider study: A donor's plate count was three for CD4 naive and three for CD4 memory; CD8 naive had two and CD8 memory one. The study's findings and limits: Compared with clonotypes that all four donors shared, non-shared clonotypes had lower generation probabilities.

A remark on this clone: What it recognizes is unknown. The same CDR3 also results from other DNA sequences found in this sample.

TCRdb's table, derived via immunoSEQ multiplex PCR, lists solely in-frame clones and lacks some. The sample lists 950,000 to 1,100,000 clones; more than 65% were seen once. V lost 6 bases and J lost 1, with 12 bases in between. CDR1 and CDR2 from the germline V gene are SEHNR and FQNEAQ (reference sequence). The CDR3 loop spans 14 amino acids. Donors comprised healthy HIV-negative adults lacking recent acute infections or vaccinations. Researchers partitioned CD4+ cells into CD45RA+ naive and CD45RA-negative memory subsets. V usage is TRBV7-9 and J usage is TRBJ1-1; D is possibly TRBD1 (5 bases). Sequencing was performed on memory CD4+ T cells sorted from blood. Described subset: CD45RA-negative fraction. The origin of this receptor is a young man in good health. The DNA for the CDR3 is TGTGCCAGCAGTCGGGACTCACAGAACACTGAAGCTTTCTTT. It translates to CASSRDSQNTEAFF.